A single sample gave rise to the 25 T cell receptor beta chains below, sequenced in a study of blood T cells in healthy people across ages. For the second PCR, which ran for roughly 7 to 11 cycles, a sample-barcoded 5' primer and a J-beta primer mix were used. MiXCR, applied by TCRdb to the 5' RACE reads, yields one record per CDR3 protein. The sample has hundreds of thousands of distinct CDR3 sequences; 52% are singletons. The source material was blood. These receptors all come from a man in his fifties or sixties in good health.

This clonotype appeared a few times. This sequence joins TRBV12-3 or TRBV12-4 and TRBJ2-1; 11 bases match TRBD2. V dropped 7 bases and J dropped 7; count of bases not matched to a gene: 6. The CDR3 sequence is 14 residues long. The CDR3 DNA reads TGTGCCAGCACCCAGGGACTAGCGGTGAATGAGCAGTTCTTC. Amino acids: CASTQGLAVNEQFF.

This chain connects TRBV7-9 to TRBJ2-3; TRBD1 might be the D (6 bases). This CDR3 has 15 residues. V lost 2 bases and J lost 2, with 11 bases in between. The germline gives CDR1 SEHNR, CDR2 FQNEAQ (reference sequence). CDR3 DNA sequence: TGTGCCAGCAGCTTAAGGGCAGGGGCCACAGATACGCAGTATTTT. Amino acid sequence: CASSLRAGATDTQYF.

In this sample, this clonotype turned up a few times. V usage is TRBV4-3 and J usage is TRBJ1-2, with D hard to call. The CDR3 is made up of 15 amino acids. Trimming shortened V by 0 bases and J by 4 bases, and 12 bases separated the two germline ends. Germline CDR1 reads LGHNA; CDR2 reads YSLEER. CDR3 protein: CASSQEVSEPYGYTF. The CDR3 coding sequence is TGCGCCAGCAGCCAAGAAGTCTCAGAACCCTATGGCTACACCTTC.

The chain couples TRBV5-5 to TRBJ2-3; 10 nucleotides match TRBD2. Germline V gene data show CDR1 as SGHKS and CDR2 as YYEKEE (reference sequence). V was clipped by 0 bases and J by 1 base; unmatched bases: 8. CDR3 size: 18 residues. The CDR3 here is CASSLVASGSGGTDTQYF. The CDR3 nucleotides read TGTGCCAGCAGCTTGGTGGCTAGCGGGAGTGGGGGCACAGATACGCAGTATTTT. The complete variable domain, with remaining parts taken from reference TRBV5-5 and TRBJ2-3, reads DAGVTQSPTHLIKTRGQQVTLRCSPISGHKSVSWYQQVLGQGPQFIFQYYEKEERGRGNFPDRFSARQFPNYSSELNVNALLLGDSALYLCASSLVASGSGGTDTQYFGPGTRLTVL.

This clonotype was found a few times. The V gene is TRBV7-2, the J gene TRBJ2-7, with D possibly matching TRBD1 (5 bases). The CDR3 spans 16 residues. CDR1 is SGHTA and CDR2 is FQGNSA in the germline V gene. V dropped 5 bases and J dropped 1 base, with 18 bases sitting between them. CDR3 DNA: TGTGCCAGCAGCCCGCAGATGGGCCAGGGATCCTACGAGCAGTACTTC. Its protein is CASSPQMGQGSYEQYF.

V and J are TRBV9 and TRBJ1-2, with 9 bases lining up with TRBD1. The CDR3 has 15 amino acids. Germline V CDR1 and CDR2: SGDLS, YYNGEE. V trimming: 2 bases; J trimming: 1 base; junction bases outside the gene matches: 3. DNA of the CDR3: TGTGCCAGCAGCGTCGGACAGGGGCTTAACTATGGCTACACCTTC. This codes for CASSVGQGLNYGYTF.

V usage is TRBV18 and J usage is TRBJ1-2; no clear D. This CDR3 region has 15 residues. CDR1 and CDR2 from the germline V gene are KGHSH and LQKENI. Trimming cost V 2 bases and J 4 bases, with 14 bases left between them. The CDR3 nucleotides read TGTGCCAGCTCACCAGGGCGGGTAGTTCCCTATGGCTACACCTTC. As protein: CASSPGRVVPYGYTF.

The chain carries TRBV3-1 and TRBJ2-1; a weak D match, TRBD2 (6 bases). Germline loops: CDR1 LGHDT, CDR2 YNNKEL (reference sequence). Trimming took 4 bases from V and 3 from J, leaving 19 bases between them. CDR3 size: 17 residues. The CDR3 region has the DNA TGTGCCAGCAGCCCCCCACCAGGGCTGGGAGGCTACAATGAGCAGTTCTTC. Translation gives CASSPPPGLGGYNEQFF.

Note on this clonotype: An end of the junction differs from the germline gene, which may be a read error. CDR3 bases: TGTGCTAGCAGCTCGCGACTAGCGGGAGGGGGCCATGAGCAGTACTTC. It specifies CASSSRLAGGGHEQYF. The rearrangement links TRBV7-7 to TRBJ2-4; 14 bases agree with TRBD2. CDR3 size: 16 residues. Germline CDR1 is SSHAT and CDR2 is FNYEAQ (reference sequence).

This clonotype has only a few counts. The rearrangement links TRBV7-2 to TRBJ2-7; unclear D gene. The CDR3 length is 15 residues. The germline V gene encodes CDR1 SGHTA and CDR2 FQGNSA. The V and J ends lost 6 bases and 6 bases respectively, with 21 bases between them. CDR3 DNA: TGTGCCAGCAGGCCGCCGGGCCTCGCCCTGGGCGAGCAGTACTTC. Protein product: CASRPPGLALGEQYF.

This clonotype was seen a handful of times. The chain combines TRBV5-1 with TRBJ2-5, with 7 bases fitting TRBD1. With the DNA end fitting TRBJ2-7 better, the J assignment may be wrong. The CDR3 totals 14 residues. In germline, CDR1 is SGHRS, CDR2 YFSETQ. CDR3 region: CASSSGQDFHEQYF. CDR3 bases: TGCGCCAGCAGCAGCGGACAGGACTTTCACGAGCAGTACTTC.

The rearrangement uses TRBV5-1 and TRBJ2-7; 7 positions match TRBD1. V was pared by 0 bases and J by 2 bases, with 2 bases of the junction left unmatched. CDR1 SGHRS and CDR2 YFSETQ come from the germline V gene. The CDR3 has 14 amino acids. This CDR3 reads CASSLVGQTYEQYF. The CDR3 nucleotides are TGCGCCAGCAGCTTGGTGGGACAGACCTACGAGCAGTACTTC.

V is TRBV20-1 and J is TRBJ2-3; D remains ambiguous. The germline V gene encodes CDR1 DFQATT and CDR2 SNEGSKA (reference sequence). The CDR3 spans 12 residues. Trimming cost V 3 bases and J 4 bases, with 8 bases left between them. The CDR3 nucleotides are TGCAGTGCTAGTTATGAAGCAGATACGCAGTATTTT. The encoded protein is CSASYEADTQYF.

In its sample, this clonotype was seen many times. The chain employs TRBV12-3 or TRBV12-4 and TRBJ2-1; 12 bases are a match to TRBD1. This CDR3 spans 14 amino acids. V lost 5 bases, J lost 7 bases, and 3 bases stayed unmatched. The CDR3 DNA reads TGTGCCAGCAGTCCGGGACAGGGGGCTAATGAGCAGTTCTTC. It encodes CASSPGQGANEQFF.

This clonotype appeared a few times. Written as DNA, the CDR3 is TGTGCCAGCAGCCGAAGAGACAACGAGCAGTACTTC. Amino acid sequence: CASSRRDNEQYF. The chain is built from TRBV3-1 and TRBJ2-7; D gene ambiguous. Trimming left V 4 bases short and J 5 bases short, with 9 bases between. The CDR3 has 12 amino acids. The germline V gene has CDR1 LGHDT and CDR2 YNNKEL (reference sequence).

The V gene is TRBV7-2, the J gene TRBJ2-7; D call uncertain. V lost 5 bases and J lost 3, with 14 bases in between. This CDR3 spans 14 amino acids. The germline V gene encodes CDR1 SGHTA and CDR2 FQGNSA. The CDR3, as DNA: TGTGCCAGCAGCACCCCCGGACCGAGCTACGAGCAGTACTTC. This encodes CASSTPGPSYEQYF.

J is TRBJ2-4 and V is TRBV20-1; TRBD1 might be the D (5 bases). Germline V CDR1 and CDR2: DFQATT, SNEGSKA (reference sequence). V lost 0 bases, J lost 13 bases, and 16 bases lay in between. The CDR3 covers 13 residues. The CDR3 sequence: CSARDLTALEQYF. The CDR3 nucleotides are TGCAGTGCTAGAGATCTGACAGCCCTGGAGCAGTACTTC.

This chain uses TRBV7-2 with TRBJ1-2; D perhaps matches TRBD1 (6 bases). This CDR3 is built from 19 residues. Per germline, CDR1 SGHTA and CDR2 FQGNSA. Trimming shortened V by 3 bases and J by 2 bases, and 25 bases separated the two germline ends. CDR3 sequence: CASSFPLGGSDGENYGYTF. The DNA for the CDR3 is TGTGCCAGCAGCTTTCCCTTAGGGGGATCCGATGGGGAGAACTATGGCTACACCTTC.

The rearrangement joins TRBV5-3 to TRBJ2-1; 14 bases align to TRBD2. TRBV5-3 is recorded as an ORF, its role being uncertain. The CDR3 consists of 21 residues. Losses at the gene ends were 0 bases for V and 9 bases for J; bases not matched to a gene: 20. CDR3 bases: TGTGCCAGAAGCTTGGGAAGCGGGACTAGCGGGAGTTTGCGTCCCGATGGTGAGCAGTTCTTC. It specifies CARSLGSGTSGSLRPDGEQFF.

This clonotype was counted a few times. An end of the junction differs from the germline gene, which may be a read error. The chain recombines TRBV28 with TRBJ1-5, with D perhaps matching TRBD1 (6 bases). Germline CDR1 MDHEN, CDR2 SYDVKM. The CDR3 runs to 16 residues. CDR3 bases: TGTGCCAGCAGTTTACACTCCGGACAGCCCAATCTGCCCCAGCATTTT. It is translated as CASSLHSGQPNLPQHF. The full variable domain, with the rest looked up from reference TRBV28 and TRBJ1-5, is DVKVTQSSRYLVKRTGEKVFLECVQDMDHENMFWYRQDPGLGLRLIYFSYDVKMKEKGDIPEGYSVSREKKERFSLILESASTNQTSMYLCASSLHSGQPNLPQHFGDGTRLSIL.

The genes are TRBV28 and TRBJ2-4; D may correspond to TRBD1 or TRBD2 (5 bases each). There are 18 residues in the CDR3. The germline V gene encodes CDR1 MDHEN and CDR2 SYDVKM. Trimming removed 6 bases at V and 8 bases at J, with 29 bases between. The CDR3 DNA is TGTGCCAGCAGGCTAAACCGCCCCCGGGGACCCGTGGAGGACATTCAGTACTTC. Protein product: CASRLNRPRGPVEDIQYF.

Written as DNA, the CDR3 is TGTGCCAGCAGTTACGGCAGGCTCTATGGCTACACCTTC. It encodes CASSYGRLYGYTF. This chain joins TRBV6-5 and TRBJ1-2, with D hard to call. Looked up from germline, CDR1 is MNHEY and CDR2 is SVGAGI. There are 13 residues in the CDR3. V lost 2 bases to trimming and J lost 4 bases, with 8 bases between them.

For the CDR3, the DNA is TGTGCCAGCAGTTACGTTCTGGGCGGAAACTACAATGAGCAGTACTTC. Its protein product is CASSYVLGGNYNEQYF. The chain recombines TRBV6-2 or TRBV6-3 with TRBJ2-5, with D unclear. Germline V gene sequence: CDR1 MNHEY, CDR2 SVGEGT. The CDR3 totals 16 residues. Trimming stripped 2 bases from V and 11 bases from J, with 24 bases between.

This sequence joins TRBV4-1 and TRBJ2-3; D may be TRBD1 (5 bases). This CDR3 is built from 16 residues. Trimming left V 1 base short and J 2 bases short, with 13 bases between. The germline CDR1 and CDR2 sequences are MGHRA and YSYEKL. The CDR3 protein is CASSQGWGRATDTQYF. CDR3 nucleotides: TGCGCCAGCAGCCAAGGATGGGGCAGGGCCACAGATACGCAGTATTTT.

This chain links TRBV6-1 with TRBJ2-3; no reliable D call. The germline V and J ends were trimmed by 2 bases and 7 bases, with 7 bases remaining between them. Germline CDR1 and CDR2: MNHNS and SASEGT. This CDR3 has 12 amino acids. The CDR3 is CASSESENTQYF. CDR3 nucleotides: TGTGCCAGCAGTGAATCCGAAAATACGCAGTATTTT.